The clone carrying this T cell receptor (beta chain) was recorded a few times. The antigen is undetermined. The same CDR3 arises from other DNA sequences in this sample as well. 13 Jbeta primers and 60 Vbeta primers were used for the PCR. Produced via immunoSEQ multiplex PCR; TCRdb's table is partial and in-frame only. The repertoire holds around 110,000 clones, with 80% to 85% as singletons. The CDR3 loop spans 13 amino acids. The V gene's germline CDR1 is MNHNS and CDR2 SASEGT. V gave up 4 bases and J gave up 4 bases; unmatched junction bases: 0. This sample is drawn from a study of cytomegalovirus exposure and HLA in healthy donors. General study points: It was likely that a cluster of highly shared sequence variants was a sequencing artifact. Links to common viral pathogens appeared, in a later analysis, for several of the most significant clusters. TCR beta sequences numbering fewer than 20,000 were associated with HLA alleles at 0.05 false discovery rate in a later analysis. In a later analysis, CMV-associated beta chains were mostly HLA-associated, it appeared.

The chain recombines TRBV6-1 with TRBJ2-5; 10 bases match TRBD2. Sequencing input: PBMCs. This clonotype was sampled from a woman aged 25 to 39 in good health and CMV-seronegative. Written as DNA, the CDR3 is TGTGCCAGCAGTGGACTAGCGGGAGAGACCCAGTACTTC. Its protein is CASSGLAGETQYF.